This record looks at one T cell receptor beta chain sequence and its context. Collection of 8.5 to 10 milliliters of peripheral blood was performed for each donor. These data originate in a study of blood T cells in healthy people across ages. Primed by a sample-barcoded 5' primer and a J-beta primer mix, a second PCR proceeded for 7 to 11 cycles. One entry per CDR3 protein results from TCRdb running MiXCR on the 5' RACE reads. The data show hundreds of thousands of distinct CDR3 sequences, around 24% seen once. The ends were cut back, 3 bases at V and 5 bases at J, with 5 bases in the middle. Germline values: CDR1 SGHKS, CDR2 YYEKEE (reference sequence). This CDR3 has 11 residues. The same sample was also used in a study of T cells of mothers and their children. From that paper: The donor cohort consisted of a few healthy Caucasian mothers and their six children. Within related and unrelated pairs, thymic selection shapes TCR recombination output in a similar way. Related mother-child pairs shared marginally more repertoire than unrelated pairs, though not significantly.

Input material: blood. This clonotype was obtained from a boy aged 5 to 17 in good health. The chain carries TRBV5-5 and TRBJ1-1; D not resolved. The CDR3 spells CASSSQTEAFF. The CDR3 nucleotides read TGTGCCAGCAGCTCCCAAACTGAAGCTTTCTTT.